Detailed here is one TCR beta chain. Its antigen is unidentified. The sample belongs to a study of T-cell memory formation after mild COVID-19. About the study: Across donors, TCR clusters were largely donor specific. Whole-study results and caveats: What remained unconfirmed was the SARS-CoV-2 specificity of second-wave clones peaking on day 37. The pre-infection memory compartment contained some responding clones, suggesting cross-reactive memory joined. Contracting clones from day 15 to 85 had balanced CD4/CD8; later expanders favoured CD4+.

The CDR3 runs 16 residues. CDR1 SQVTM and CDR2 ANQGSEA come from the germline V gene. The J segment lost 9 bases and the V segment lost 7 bases, leaving 20 bases of the junction unmatched. TCRdb itself ran the 5' RACE reads through MiXCR, one entry per CDR3 protein. The repertoire holds fewer than 400,000 distinct CDR3 sequences, about 17% seen once, with under 25% in the top ten. This rearrangement joins TRBV29-1 to TRBJ1-5; 8 bases fit TRBD1. The TCR was taken from a man younger than 30 who had mild COVID-19 (a few samples of this study predate the infection). Cell type and time point are not known. Sequenced input: PBMCs or a T cell subset sorted from them (not recorded which). The CDR3: CSAAEVAGGLSGPQHF. The CDR3, as DNA: TGCAGCGCCGCCGAAGTCGCAGGGGGCCTCTCGGGGCCCCAGCATTTT.